What follows describes a single T cell receptor beta chain. Its target antigen remains unknown. Base qualities are missing; no much larger clone stands one base away. The immunoSEQ Assay, which relies on bias-controlled multiplex PCR amplification of genomic DNA, was used to profile TCRbeta CDR3 regions. Under the source paper's analysis protocol: The absolute abundance of each unique TCRbeta CDR3 region was quantified after sequences were collapsed and filtered. Differential abundance was assessed using a binomial (Fisher-equivalent) model and a beta-binomial model in which time-dependent variance fitted from healthy donors was added. Clones with fewer than 5 combined templates were removed, and differential abundance was called for clones with a Benjamini-Hochberg FDR below 0.01. Beta-binomial variance was modeled as a function of total template count across the two samples using the form v = (b*log(k)+a)^2. Held by TCRdb, this immuneACCESS table contains in-frame sequences only and omits some clones. Under half of the omission traces to an unresolved V gene where checked; the cause of the rest is unknown. V and J calls and clone size are as listed in that table; D and trimming were resolved from the DNA. A total of approximately 57,000 clones appear in this sample, around 90% of them only once. The top ten clones comprise 3% to 4% of the sample.

The CDR3 runs 15 amino acids, cysteine and phenylalanine included. Just CDR3 DNA is preserved here, 45 bases in frame from base 1. At the junction V is shortened by 5 bases and J by 7 bases; bases outside the gene matches: 6. Reading the germline V gene gives CDR1 SGHTA and CDR2 FQGNSA. During the collection period, no immune events, such as infections, were documented for the healthy donors. Blood repertoires from healthy donors were used as a training cohort for calibrating time-dependent variance in a beta-binomial model of differential abundance of T-cell clones. There were about 10 healthy donors in the training cohort, of whom 3 were female and 7 were male. The donors were between roughly 25 and 70 years old, with an average age of roughly 40 years. Whole blood from each healthy donor was obtained from a commercial supplier and was collected at three time points around 13 days apart. For immunosequencing, genomic DNA was extracted from unsorted whole blood.

This record belongs to a study of identifying expanded T cells in peripheral blood (dated by TCRdb to about 2019). Regarding the complete study: Technical replicates were generated by sequencing separate aliquots of the same genomic DNA pool, and four replicates were compared pairwise.

General conclusions and limits of the study: For all healthy donors, the variance in clone template counts between approximately 2-week samples rose significantly as total template count increased. The beta-binomial model significantly reduced the number of clones called differentially abundant and the false-positive rate across all healthy-donor time intervals. Between technical replicates the binomial model flagged approximately 1.2 differentially abundant clones, whereas over roughly two weeks the binomial model flagged about 15 and over about four weeks 19 to 20. The authors expected that over much longer intervals, such as months to years, biological variance in healthy repertoires might increase even further.

This sequence was found in a person aged 18 to 75 in good health. The specimen was blood. In this chain, TRBV7-2 is recombined with TRBJ2-2; 11 middle bases align to TRBD2. The nucleotide sequence is given as TGTGCCAGCAGCCCACTAGCGGGAGAGATCGGGGAGCTGTTTTTT. This gives the protein CASSPLAGEIGELFF.